A selection of T cell receptor beta chains follows, all from one sample in a study of glioma-infiltrating T cells. One entry per CDR3 protein results from TCRdb running MiXCR on the multiplex PCR reads. The sample holds roughly 130,000 distinct CDR3 sequences; around 25% are singletons and the top ten take under 35%. Sequenced material: glioma tissue, nonneoplastic brain tissue, or PBMCs (not recorded which). The receptors originated from a human donor with low-grade glioma or glioblastoma, undergoing nonglioma brain surgery, or in good health (not recorded which). Each CDR3 is given with its conserved first and last residue. Each record gives: V gene, D gene, clone size, J gene, CDR3 protein, CDR3 DNA. A D gene is named only where the DNA matches it firmly. Where a row states a size, it is once, few, many or the class of an expanded clone; other rows omit it.

TRBV5-1	.	many	TRBJ2-4	CASSFIVKGENIQYF	TGCGCCAGCAGCTTCATAGTAAAGGGCGAAAACATTCAGTACTTC
TRBV19	TRBD2	.	TRBJ2-1	CASSTSGSRLNEQFF	TGTGCCAGTAGTACTAGCGGGTCCCGGCTGAATGAGCAGTTCTTC
TRBV18	.	.	TRBJ1-2	CASSPSTGFYGYTF	TGTGCCAGCTCACCCAGTACAGGGTTCTATGGCTACACCTTC
TRBV6-1	.	many	TRBJ1-1	CASGYPAFF	TGTGCCAGCGGATACCCAGCTTTCTTT
TRBV7-6	TRBD1	.	TRBJ2-3	CASSSLGQGASGTQYF	TGTGCCAGCAGCTCGCTAGGACAGGGCGCAAGCGGTACGCAGTATTTT
TRBV10-3	TRBD1	once	TRBJ1-2	CAISGSGTGGTVGYTF	TGTGCCATCAGTGGTTCCGGGACAGGGGGCACCGTTGGCTACACCTTC
TRBV7-2	TRBD1	.	TRBJ1-2	CASSLDRRGSVYGYTF	TGTGCCAGCAGCTTAGATCGCAGGGGGTCTGTCTATGGCTACACCTTC
TRBV18	.	few	TRBJ1-5	CASSLEFPTNQPQHF	TGTGCCAGCTCATTAGAGTTTCCGACTAATCAGCCCCAGCATTTT
TRBV6-1	TRBD2	many	TRBJ2-5	CASSTGLAGEDETQYF	TGTGCCAGCAGCACAGGACTAGCGGGGGAAGATGAGACCCAGTACTTC
TRBV29-1	.	few	TRBJ2-3	CSVELPGTDTQYF	TGCAGCGTTGAGCTGCCTGGCACAGATACGCAGTATTTT
TRBV20-1	.	many	TRBJ1-5	CSARDLYGNQPQHF	TGCAGTGCTAGAGACCTGTACGGCAATCAGCCCCAGCATTTT
TRBV11-3	.	.	TRBJ2-5	CASSLEGGKETQYF	TGTGCCAGCAGCTTAGAGGGGGGAAAAGAGACCCAGTACTTC
TRBV3-1	.	few	TRBJ2-1	CASRPGGASYNEQFF	TGTGCCAGCAGGCCAGGGGGGGCCTCCTACAATGAGCAGTTCTTC
TRBV6-1	.	few	TRBJ2-5	CASRNRGQETQYF	TGTGCCAGCAGGAACCGGGGCCAAGAGACCCAGTACTTC
TRBV3-1	.	few	TRBJ2-5	CASSQVVLNF	TGTGCCAGCAGCCAAGTCGTCCTAAACTTC
TRBV20-1	TRBD2	few	TRBJ2-1	CSARGGSLYNEQFF	TGCAGTGCTAGGGGGGGGTCCTTATACAATGAGCAGTTCTTC
TRBV2	.	.	TRBJ2-5	CVSTLQETQYF	TGTGTCTCGACCCTTCAAGAGACCCAGTACTTC
TRBV6-1	TRBD1	many	TRBJ2-3	CASTPGDRATDTQYF	TGTGCCAGCACCCCGGGGGACAGGGCCACAGATACGCAGTATTTT
TRBV28	.	many	TRBJ1-4	CASSTKIRDTFNEKLFF	TGTGCCAGCAGTACAAAGATACGGGACACCTTTAACGAAAAACTGTTTTTT
TRBV20-1	.	many	TRBJ2-3	CNTRYTDTQYF	TGCAATACTAGATACACAGATACGCAGTATTTT
TRBV20-1	.	many	TRBJ1-1	CSASNLDTEAFF	TGCAGTGCTAGTAATCTGGACACTGAAGCTTTCTTT
TRBV7-9	.	.	TRBJ2-3	CASSPPGPPTDTQYF	TGTGCCAGCAGCCCCCCAGGGCCCCCCACAGATACGCAGTATTTT
TRBV3-1	.	few	TRBJ1-3	CASSQEGRYSGNTIYF	TGTGCCAGCAGCCAAGAGGGGAGGTACTCTGGAAACACCATATATTTT
TRBV6-2/TRBV6-3	.	.	TRBJ1-2	CASSPRQIYCYTF	TGCGCCAGCAGTCCTCGACAGATCTATTGCTACACCTTC
TRBV6-1	TRBD1	.	TRBJ1-4	CASSHRGRDEKLFF	TGTGCCAGCAGTCACAGGGGGCGGGATGAAAAACTGTTTTTT
TRBV4-1	TRBD1	.	TRBJ1-5	CASSQGPGQGRYSNQPQHF	TGCGCCAGCAGCCAAGGCCCCGGACAGGGACGTTATAGCAATCAGCCCCAGCATTTT
TRBV6-1	TRBD1	many	TRBJ1-1	CASRRDRIMNTEAFF	TGTGCCAGCAGGAGGGACAGAATCATGAACACTGAAGCTTTCTTT
TRBV20-1	.	few	TRBJ2-3	CSAAVTGHGTDTQYF	TGCAGTGCAGCCGTCACCGGTCACGGTACAGATACGCAGTATTTT
TRBV6-6	TRBD2	many	TRBJ2-3	CASSYSLAGGTDTQYF	TGTGCCAGCAGTTACTCCCTAGCGGGGGGGACAGATACGCAGTATTTT
TRBV28	.	many	TRBJ1-1	CAIGRREAFF	TGTGCCATCGGACGGAGAGAAGCTTTCTTT
TRBV24-1	TRBD1	many	TRBJ1-1	CAKRQGVVLPEAFF	TGTGCCAAACGACAGGGGGTGGTGTTGCCTGAAGCTTTCTTT
TRBV19	.	few	TRBJ1-1	CASSIWGLNTEAFF	TGTGCCAGTAGTATCTGGGGTTTGAACACTGAAGCTTTCTTT
TRBV6-8	TRBD1	.	TRBJ1-3	CASIYRQGQGFPGNTIYF	TGTGCCAGCATTTACCGCCAAGGACAGGGTTTTCCTGGAAACACCATATATTTT
TRBV7-9	.	.	TRBJ2-3	CASSSGSGHRTDTQYF	TGTGCCAGCAGCTCAGGTTCGGGACACCGGACAGATACGCAGTATTTT
TRBV6-6	.	.	TRBJ2-5	CASSESRSQETQYF	TGCGCCAGCAGTGAGTCAAGAAGCCAAGAGACCCAGTACTTC
TRBV5-1	TRBD2	many	TRBJ2-5	CASSLGTSGGETQYF	TGCGCCAGCAGCCTCGGGACTAGCGGGGGAGAGACCCAGTACTTC
TRBV20-1	TRBD1	many	TRBJ2-5	CSAPPEDRGQETQYF	TGCAGTGCCCCTCCCGAGGACAGGGGGCAAGAGACCCAGTACTTC
TRBV7-2	.	many	TRBJ2-1	CASSLDRAARNEQFF	TGTGCCAGCAGCTTAGATCGGGCCGCGCGGAATGAGCAGTTCTTC
TRBV3-1	.	few	TRBJ2-5	CASSLLTGPQETQYF	TGTGCCAGCAGCCTACTGACAGGACCTCAAGAGACCCAGTACTTC
TRBV28	.	many	TRBJ2-2	CASSLLNTGELFF	TGTGCCAGCAGTTTATTAAACACCGGGGAGCTGTTTTTT
TRBV12-3/TRBV12-4	.	.	TRBJ2-3	CASSLKPDTQYF	TGTGCCAGCAGTTTAAAGCCAGATACGCAGTATTTT
TRBV4-2	.	.	TRBJ1-2	CASSQAGGRGANYGYTF	TGTGCCAGCAGCCAAGCTGGGGGGCGCGGAGCTAACTATGGCTACACCTTC
TRBV6-5	.	.	TRBJ1-1	CASSYNPQGNSEAFF	TGTGCCAGCAGTTACAACCCCCAGGGGAACAGTGAAGCTTTCTTT
TRBV7-9	.	few	TRBJ2-3	CASSLGGGIDTQYF	TGTGCCAGCAGCTTAGGTGGGGGGATAGATACGCAGTATTTT
TRBV7-2	.	many	TRBJ2-5	CASSVLAPQETQYF	TGTGCCAGCAGCGTTTTAGCGCCTCAAGAGACCCAGTACTTC
TRBV19	.	.	TRBJ1-2	CASNVAANSYTF	TGTGCCTCTAATGTCGCCGCCAATAGCTACACCTTC
TRBV28	.	many	TRBJ2-1	CASSTPAESDNEQFF	TGTGCCAGCAGTACCCCCGCGGAATCCGACAATGAGCAGTTCTTC
TRBV2	TRBD2	many	TRBJ2-1	CASRAGAWSEQFF	TGTGCCAGCAGAGCGGGGGCCTGGAGTGAGCAGTTCTTC
TRBV20-1	TRBD1	few	TRBJ1-1	CSARPSSQGSEAFF	TGCAGTGCGCGCCCGTCATCACAGGGGAGTGAAGCTTTCTTT
TRBV6-1	TRBD1	many	TRBJ1-2	CASTLHFQGARFRYGYTF	TGTGCCAGCACCTTACACTTTCAGGGGGCGCGGTTCCGCTATGGCTACACCTTC
TRBV7-9	.	once	TRBJ1-1	CASSPRVRGASRRNTEAFF	TGTGCCAGCAGCCCCCGGGTGAGGGGGGCAAGTAGGAGGAACACTGAAGCTTTCTTT
TRBV6-2/TRBV6-3	.	.	TRBJ2-5	CASSRPGVETQYF	TGTGCCAGCAGCCGACCGGGGGTCGAGACCCAGTACTTC
TRBV7-9	.	once	TRBJ2-3	CASSLLGGANTDTQYF	TGTGCCAGCAGCTTATTAGGGGGGGCTAACACAGATACGCAGTATTTT
TRBV14	.	many	TRBJ1-2	CASSQGTPPNYGYTF	TGTGCCAGCAGCCAAGGGACACCCCCTAACTATGGCTACACCTTC
TRBV6-2/TRBV6-3	TRBD2	many	TRBJ2-3	CASSDSISGATDTQYF	TGTGCCAGCAGTGACTCGATTAGCGGGGCCACAGATACGCAGTATTTT
TRBV19	TRBD1	many	TRBJ2-5	CASSTQQGATETQYF	TGTGCCAGTAGTACACAACAGGGGGCTACGGAGACCCAGTACTTC
TRBV5-1	.	.	TRBJ1-1	CASSLAAAGNTEAFF	TGCGCCAGCAGCTTGGCCGCGGCAGGGAACACTGAAGCTTTCTTT
TRBV28	TRBD2	.	TRBJ2-5	CASREPTSRLETQYF	TGTGCCAGCAGAGAACCGACTAGCCGATTAGAGACCCAGTACTTC
TRBV4-1	.	few	TRBJ1-2	CASSPGRDYGYTF	TGCGCCAGCAGCCCAGGACGGGACTATGGCTACACCTTC
TRBV7-7	.	few	TRBJ2-5	CASSLAEFSETQYF	TGTGCTAGCAGCTTAGCAGAGTTTAGTGAGACCCAGTACTTC